This T cell receptor (beta chain) derives from a study of blood T cell repertoires in COVID-19. As for the study in general: From T cells, B-cell-depleted T cells, or PBMCs came the material, which was cDNA or gDNA.

J was trimmed by 0 bases and V by 1 base; bases with no gene match: 3. The CDR3 runs 15 residues. The germline gives CDR1 LNHDA, CDR2 SQIVND (reference sequence). As processed by the authors: Nucleated cell number was recorded as an estimate derived from reference gene primer amplification. The protocol was immunoSEQ multiplex PCR, while the TCRdb copy is restricted to in-frame clones and leaves out a portion. V and J calls and clone size are given by that table; D and trimming were obtained from the DNA. This sample has 250,000 to 300,000 clones, with over 65% found just once. The genes are TRBV19 and TRBJ2-7; 7 bases line up with TRBD1. The origin of this receptor is a woman older than 75 with acute or convalescent COVID-19. The sequenced sample was peripheral blood. CDR3 residues: CASSIGGQHSYEQYF. In DNA, the CDR3 is TGTGCCAGTAGTATAGGGGGACAGCACTCCTACGAGCAGTACTTC.